These T cell receptor beta chains were read from a single sample in a study of T cells after somatic rescue of genetic block. Profiling relied on immunoSEQ multiplex PCR, and the TCRdb table lists in-frame clones only, not all of them. The table has roughly 15,000 clones, 72% seen once. The sample comprised peripheral blood mononuclear cells (PBMCs). Every receptor here comes from a boy between 10 and 17 years old. Both conserved end residues are part of each CDR3. D genes are given only for firm matches. Some rows mark clone size as missing; the rest say once, few, many or name a class of expanded clone.

abundance	j_gene	d_gene	len	v_gene	CDR3aa	CDR3nt
NA	TRBJ2-3	NA	14	TRBV10-2	CASQLPTWGDTQYF	TGCGCCTCCCAACTCCCAACGTGGGGGGATACGCAGTATTTT
once	TRBJ2-3	TRBD2	17	TRBV5-5	CASSLGTSGGFFDTQYF	TGTGCCAGCAGCCTAGGGACTAGCGGGGGATTCTTTGATACGCAGTATTTT
NA	TRBJ2-7	NA	12	TRBV30	CAWNTAPYEQYF	TGTGCCTGGAACACTGCCCCCTACGAGCAGTACTTC
few	TRBJ1-6	TRBD1	17	TRBV11-2	CASSLQATGVVGSPLHF	TGTGCCAGCAGCTTACAGGCCACAGGGGTCGTAGGCTCACCCCTCCACTTT
NA	TRBJ1-2	TRBD1	13	TRBV7-9	CASSSTGNYGYTF	TGTGCCAGCAGCTCGACAGGGAACTATGGCTACACCTTC
NA	TRBJ1-4	NA	15	TRBV6-5	CASSYIGGPNEKLFF	TGTGCCAGCAGTTACATCGGGGGGCCGAATGAAAAACTGTTTTTT
NA	TRBJ1-2	NA	14	TRBV6-4	CASSYEGANYGYTF	TGTGCCAGCAGTTACGAAGGGGCCAACTATGGCTACACCTTC
NA	TRBJ2-4	NA	15	TRBV5-6	CASSSLSSAKNIQYF	TGTGCCAGCAGCTCGTTGAGTAGTGCCAAAAACATTCAGTACTTC
NA	TRBJ2-3	TRBD2	13	TRBV10-2	CASSEYSGRARYF	TGCGCCAGCAGTGAGTATAGCGGGAGGGCCAGGTATTTT
few	TRBJ2-7	TRBD1	14	TRBV28	CASRLGTGGDEQYF	TGTGCCAGCAGACTTGGGACAGGGGGCGACGAGCAGTACTTC
few	TRBJ1-1	TRBD1	16	TRBV7-3	CASSPGQARGYTEAFF	TGTGCCAGCAGCCCCGGACAGGCGCGAGGCTACACTGAAGCTTTCTTT
few	TRBJ2-7	TRBD1	13	TRBV27	CASSWTGAYEQYF	TGTGCCAGCAGTTGGACAGGGGCCTACGAGCAGTACTTC
once	TRBJ1-4	NA	13	TRBV7-3	CASSLGTGEKLFF	TGTGCCAGCAGCTTAGGGACGGGGGAAAAACTGTTTTTT
once	TRBJ2-1	NA	14	TRBV11-3	CASSLGTDYNEQFF	TGTGCCAGCAGCTTAGGCACAGACTACAATGAGCAGTTCTTC
once	TRBJ1-5	TRBD1	16	TRBV19	CASSKWDRGGSQPQHF	TGTGCCAGTAGTAAGTGGGACAGGGGGGGTAGTCAGCCCCAGCATTTT
NA	TRBJ1-5	NA	16	TRBV19	CASSLGTPHSNQPQHF	TGTGCCAGTAGTCTCGGGACACCCCATAGCAATCAGCCCCAGCATTTT
NA	TRBJ2-7	NA	15	TRBV6-6	CASSPRGQKNYEQYF	TGTGCCAGCAGCCCCCGAGGACAGAAAAACTACGAGCAGTACTTC
NA	TRBJ2-5	TRBD1	15	TRBV6-6	CASSAGTGIQETQYF	TGTGCCAGCAGTGCCGGGACAGGTATCCAAGAGACCCAGTACTTC
NA	TRBJ1-5	TRBD1	17	TRBV7-3	CASSSHRGQVINQPQHF	TGTGCCAGCAGCTCTCACAGGGGGCAAGTTATCAATCAGCCCCAGCATTTT
medium-sized	TRBJ1-2	TRBD1	15	TRBV5-1	CASSFPGQGVSGYTF	TGCGCCAGCAGCTTCCCGGGACAGGGAGTCTCTGGCTACACCTTC
NA	TRBJ2-1	NA	16	TRBV9	CASSVAGRSNYNEQFF	TGTGCCAGCAGCGTAGCGGGCAGGTCTAACTACAATGAGCAGTTCTTC
NA	TRBJ1-4	TRBD1	14	TRBV5-5	CASSFRGQGEKLFF	TGTGCCAGCAGCTTCAGGGGGCAGGGTGAAAAACTGTTTTTT
few	TRBJ2-1	TRBD2	17	TRBV28	CASSLARGVAEHNEQFF	TGTGCCAGCAGTTTAGCCCGGGGGGTAGCGGAACACAATGAGCAGTTCTTC
NA	TRBJ2-3	TRBD1	14	TRBV28	CASSFQDRVDTQYF	TGTGCCAGCAGTTTTCAGGACAGGGTGGATACGCAGTATTTT
once	TRBJ2-3	NA	15	TRBV6-5	CASSYSAGSTDTQYF	TGTGCCAGCAGTTACTCCGCGGGGAGCACAGATACGCAGTATTTT
NA	TRBJ2-1	TRBD1	16	TRBV5-4	CASSLARDSQFNEQFF	TGTGCCAGCAGCCTGGCAAGGGACAGTCAGTTTAATGAGCAGTTCTTC
NA	TRBJ2-5	TRBD1	12	TRBV5-6	CASSFLRTGQYF	TGTGCCAGCAGCTTTCTCAGGACAGGCCAGTACTTC
NA	TRBJ2-7	NA	15	TRBV6-6	CASSYSGGGPYEQYF	TGTGCCAGCAGTTACTCAGGGGGGGGCCCCTACGAGCAGTACTTC
NA	TRBJ2-7	NA	15	TRBV14	CASSQASASSYEQYF	TGTGCCAGCAGCCAAGCAAGCGCGAGCTCCTACGAGCAGTACTTC
few	TRBJ2-1	TRBD2	15	TRBV11-3	CASSLSGPSYNEQFF	TGTGCCAGCAGCCTTAGCGGGCCTTCCTACAATGAGCAGTTCTTC
NA	TRBJ2-7	TRBD1	15	TRBV6-1	CASTPTGSGSYEQYF	TGTGCCAGCACCCCGACAGGGTCAGGCTCCTACGAGCAGTACTTC
NA	TRBJ2-2	NA	14	TRBV6-5	CASSYMPNTGELFF	TGTGCCAGCAGTTACATGCCGAACACCGGGGAGCTGTTTTTT
few	TRBJ1-2	NA	15	TRBV5-6	CASSLGEWVPYGYTF	TGTGCCAGCAGCTTGGGGGAGTGGGTACCGTATGGCTACACCTTC
large	TRBJ2-7	NA	14	TRBV6-1	CASSDHSSPGEQYF	TGTGCCAGCAGTGACCATAGCAGTCCGGGCGAGCAGTACTTC
once	TRBJ1-1	NA	16	TRBV7-8	CASSPLGARMNTEAFF	TGTGCCAGCAGCCCGTTGGGGGCACGAATGAACACTGAAGCTTTCTTT
NA	TRBJ2-2	NA	16	TRBV19	CASLSGTHTPTGELFF	TGTGCCAGCCTTTCCGGGACACATACTCCCACCGGGGAGCTGTTTTTT
few	TRBJ1-1	NA	15	TRBV19	CASSIDGAMNTEAFF	TGTGCCAGTAGTATAGATGGGGCTATGAACACTGAAGCTTTCTTT
NA	TRBJ1-2	NA	14	TRBV6-1	CASSVTRRAYGYTF	TGTGCCAGCAGTGTAACCCGCAGGGCCTATGGCTACACCTTC
NA	TRBJ2-1	NA	15	TRBV6-5	CASSYSKRGGNEQFF	TGTGCCAGCAGTTACTCGAAAAGGGGGGGGAATGAGCAGTTCTTC
few	TRBJ1-2	NA	14	TRBV6-1	CASSEDSSNYGYTF	TGTGCCAGCAGTGAAGACAGTTCTAACTATGGCTACACCTTC
few	TRBJ1-2	NA	11	TRBV10-3	CAISSPYGYTF	TGTGCCATCAGTTCCCCTTATGGCTACACCTTC
NA	TRBJ2-7	NA	16	TRBV28	CASSSPRTLTFYEQYF	TGTGCCAGCAGTTCCCCCAGAACCCTTACCTTTTACGAGCAGTACTTC